Listed below are T cell receptor beta chains from one sample, sequenced in a study of shared clonotypes between healthy human individuals. Sequencing was performed with immunoSEQ multiplex PCR; in TCRdb, only in-frame clones are kept and a portion is missing. The sample contains hundreds of thousands of clones, 85% to 95% of which appear only once. The sample comprised naive CD8+ T cells sorted from blood. The receptor source for this set is a woman younger than 45 in good health. The CDR3 runs from the conserved cysteine through the conserved F or W. The D gene is left open where the match is weak. The size of a clone is reported for some rows only, either as once, few or many, or as a class for expanded clones.

cdr3_length clone_size d_call j_call v_call cdr3_aa cdr3_nt
15 - TRBD2 TRBJ2-7 TRBV27 CASSPGLASSYEQYF TGTGCCAGCAGTCCGGGACTAGCGAGCTCCTACGAGCAGTACTTC
16 - - TRBJ1-1 TRBV4-2 CASSQDLPGVETEAFF TGTGCCAGCAGCCAAGATCTCCCCGGGGTGGAGACTGAAGCTTTCTTT
14 - TRBD1 TRBJ1-2 TRBV5-4 CASSYGQGIYGYTF TGTGCCAGCAGTTATGGACAGGGAATCTATGGCTACACCTTC
14 - - TRBJ2-7 TRBV5-5 CASSFRDAAYEQYF TGTGCCAGCAGCTTCCGGGACGCCGCCTACGAGCAGTACTTC
12 once TRBD2 TRBJ2-1 TRBV7-9 CASRAGGNEQFF TGTGCCAGCAGAGCGGGAGGGAATGAGCAGTTCTTC
15 - TRBD1 TRBJ2-3 TRBV29-1 CSVEGDSSSTDTQYF TGCAGCGTTGAGGGGGACAGTTCTAGCACAGATACGCAGTATTTT
14 - TRBD2 TRBJ2-4 TRBV5-6 CASSTGLAGNIQYF TGTGCCAGCAGCACCGGACTAGCTGGAAACATTCAGTACTTC
11 - - TRBJ1-1 TRBV7-6 CASSRDNEAFF TGTGCCAGCTCGCGGGATAACGAAGCTTTCTTT
14 - - TRBJ1-5 TRBV6-5 CASSYRGSNQPQHF TGTGCCAGCAGTTACCGGGGGAGCAATCAGCCCCAGCATTTT
15 - - TRBJ1-6 TRBV28 CASSSQWGANSPLHF TGTGCCAGCAGTTCACAATGGGGGGCTAATTCACCCCTCCACTTT
13 - TRBD2 TRBJ2-3 TRBV27 CASARAGADTQYF TGTGCCAGCGCCAGGGCGGGAGCAGATACGCAGTATTTT
15 - - TRBJ2-3 TRBV25-1 CASEGGGVGTDTQYF TGTGCCAGCGAGGGAGGAGGAGTTGGCACAGATACGCAGTATTTT
21 once TRBD2 TRBJ2-2 TRBV4-1 CASSGRPDGYRLAGNTGELFF TGCGCCAGCAGCGGCCGCCCAGACGGTTACCGACTAGCGGGTAACACCGGGGAGCTGTTTTTT
14 - TRBD2 TRBJ2-7 TRBV19 CASSPGRGAYEQYF TGTGCCAGTAGTCCCGGGCGGGGGGCCTACGAGCAGTACTTC
13 once - TRBJ2-3 TRBV27 CASSLSARNTQYF TGTGCCAGCAGTTTATCCGCCCGGAATACGCAGTATTTT
12 - - TRBJ2-7 TRBV19 CASIGGDYEQYF TGTGCCAGTATAGGCGGAGACTACGAGCAGTACTTC
18 - TRBD2 TRBJ2-2 TRBV9 CASSVAKGLASNTGELFF TGTGCCAGCAGCGTAGCTAAGGGACTAGCGAGCAACACCGGGGAGCTGTTTTTT
15 - TRBD2 TRBJ2-1 TRBV11-2 CASSLQLAGAQEQFF TGTGCCAGCAGCTTGCAGCTAGCGGGAGCACAGGAGCAGTTCTTC
14 - - TRBJ1-1 TRBV28 CASSFVQGSTEAFF TGTGCCAGCAGTTTCGTCCAGGGGAGCACTGAAGCTTTCTTT
14 - - TRBJ2-1 TRBV5-6 CASSWSQQGNEQFF TGTGCCAGCAGCTGGAGCCAACAGGGCAATGAGCAGTTCTTC
16 - TRBD2 TRBJ2-7 TRBV30 CAWSLVAGGPSYEQYF TGTGCCTGGAGTCTAGTAGCGGGAGGGCCCTCCTACGAGCAGTACTTC
13 - - TRBJ2-7 TRBV7-9 CASSLSGTYEQYF TGTGCCAGCAGCTTGAGCGGAACCTACGAGCAGTACTTC
17 - TRBD2 TRBJ2-7 TRBV7-9 CASSFEGGAGGGYEQYF TGTGCCAGCAGCTTTGAAGGCGGGGCGGGAGGTGGCTACGAGCAGTACTTC
14 - - TRBJ1-3 TRBV11-2 CASSLVQSGNTIYF TGTGCCAGCAGCTTAGTACAGTCTGGAAACACCATATATTTT
15 - TRBD1 TRBJ2-7 TRBV28 CASSTGGSSTYEQYF TGTGCCAGCAGTACAGGGGGGAGTTCGACCTACGAGCAGTACTTC
15 - - TRBJ2-3 TRBV11-2 CASSLVSGPQDTQYF TGTGCCAGCAGCTTAGTTTCAGGTCCACAAGATACGCAGTATTTT
13 - - TRBJ1-2 TRBV14 CASSQVKGFGYTF TGTGCCAGCAGCCAGGTTAAAGGGTTTGGCTACACCTTC
15 - TRBD2 TRBJ2-3 TRBV10-2 CASSESLAGVDTQYF TGCGCCAGCAGTGAGTCCCTAGCGGGAGTGGATACGCAGTATTTT
15 few TRBD1 TRBJ1-2 TRBV13 CASSPGQGTNYGYTF TGTGCCAGCAGCCCAGGACAGGGGACTAACTATGGCTACACCTTC
14 - - TRBJ1-1 TRBV5-6 CASSFWRKNTEAFF TGTGCCAGCAGCTTTTGGCGGAAGAACACTGAAGCTTTCTTT
13 - - TRBJ2-3 TRBV29-1 CSVEARLRYAQYF TGCAGCGTTGAAGCCAGACTCCGATACGCGCAGTATTTT
15 - - TRBJ2-5 TRBV7-9 CASSLVQGEGETQYF TGTGCCAGCAGCTTAGTACAAGGCGAGGGGGAGACCCAGTACTTC
14 once - TRBJ2-7 TRBV27 CASSGVGTFEEQYF TGTGCCAGCAGTGGGGTGGGGACCTTTGAAGAGCAGTACTTC
15 - TRBD2 TRBJ2-7 TRBV19 CASSNSLAGDHEQYF TGTGCCAGTAGCAACTCGCTAGCGGGAGACCACGAGCAGTACTTC
13 - - TRBJ2-2 TRBV9 CASSGSNTGELFF TGTGCCAGCAGCGGATCGAACACCGGGGAGCTGTTTTTT
18 - TRBD1 TRBJ2-7 TRBV5-6 CASSLVSDRGRGDYEQYF TGTGCCAGCAGCTTGGTATCGGACAGGGGGCGAGGTGATTACGAGCAGTACTTC
12 - - TRBJ2-1 TRBV13 CASSPSYNEQFF TGTGCCAGCAGCCCGTCATACAATGAGCAGTTCTTC
11 - - TRBJ2-7 TRBV19 CASSNQGEQYF TGTGCCAGTAGTAATCAAGGGGAGCAGTACTTC
16 - - TRBJ1-1 TRBV4-2 CASSQDDQTGGAEAFF TGTGCCAGCAGCCAAGACGACCAGACAGGCGGCGCTGAAGCTTTCTTT
11 - - TRBJ2-7 TRBV10-3 CAISGSYEQYF TGTGCCATCAGTGGGTCCTACGAGCAGTACTTC
16 - - TRBJ2-3 TRBV27 CASSSVGAFGTDTQYF TGTGCCAGCAGTTCCGTAGGAGCCTTCGGCACAGATACGCAGTATTTT
13 - - TRBJ2-1 TRBV12-5 CASGPFPAVEQFF TGTGCTAGTGGTCCATTCCCTGCCGTGGAGCAGTTCTTC
16 - TRBD2 TRBJ2-2 TRBV28 CASRLGLAGWTGELFF TGTGCCAGCAGATTAGGACTAGCGGGATGGACCGGGGAGCTGTTTTTT
14 - - TRBJ2-1 TRBV29-1 CSARGGGAYNEQFF TGCAGCGCCCGAGGAGGGGGGGCCTACAATGAGCAGTTCTTC
13 - TRBD1 TRBJ2-7 TRBV29-1 CSVVGDSSYEQYF TGCAGCGTTGTGGGGGACAGCTCCTACGAGCAGTACTTC
15 - TRBD2 TRBJ2-1 TRBV28 CASNEREDSYNEQFF TGTGCCAGCAATGAGCGGGAGGACTCCTACAATGAGCAGTTCTTC
12 - - TRBJ2-5 TRBV5-1 CASSSLTGEQYF TGCGCCAGCAGCTCCCTAACGGGTGAGCAGTACTTC
13 - TRBD1 TRBJ2-3 TRBV6-5 CAIPRTGEDTQYF TGTGCCATCCCCCGGACAGGGGAAGATACGCAGTATTTT
15 - - TRBJ2-2 TRBV4-1 CASSQGRGRTGELFF TGCGCCAGCAGCCAAGGACGAGGCCGAACCGGGGAGCTGTTTTTT
13 - TRBD1 TRBJ2-1 TRBV29-1 CSGDGQGPNEQFF TGCAGCGGGGACGGACAGGGCCCCAATGAGCAGTTCTTC
17 - TRBD2 TRBJ2-1 TRBV28 CATYTSGSSSSYNEQFF TGTGCCACCTATACTAGCGGGTCCTCTAGCTCCTACAATGAGCAGTTCTTC
14 - - TRBJ2-5 TRBV29-1 CSVEDVRVGETQYF TGCAGCGTTGAAGATGTTCGGGTCGGAGAGACCCAGTACTTC
14 - - TRBJ2-7 TRBV11-2 CASSFGTGAYEQYF TGTGCCAGCAGCTTCGGGACTGGGGCCTACGAGCAGTACTTC
15 - TRBD2 TRBJ2-4 TRBV5-4 CASSRGLAEKNIQYF TGTGCCAGCAGCCGGGGACTAGCGGAAAAAAACATTCAGTACTTC
14 - TRBD1 TRBJ2-7 TRBV16 CASSPYRGNYEQYF TGTGCCAGCAGCCCTTACAGGGGCAACTACGAGCAGTACTTC
17 - TRBD2 TRBJ2-7 TRBV28 CASSSMLGLAGGYEQYF TGTGCCAGCAGTTCAATGCTGGGACTAGCGGGAGGTTACGAGCAGTACTTC
14 - - TRBJ2-7 TRBV28 CASSPTGSREEQYF TGTGCCAGCAGTCCGACCGGGTCCCGGGAGGAGCAGTACTTC
12 once - TRBJ2-2 TRBV11-3 CARYSHTGELFF TGTGCCAGGTACAGCCACACCGGGGAGCTGTTTTTT
16 once - TRBJ2-6 TRBV7-3 CASSLSLRAGANVLTF TGTGCCAGCAGCCTTAGTCTCAGGGCTGGGGCCAACGTCCTGACTTTC